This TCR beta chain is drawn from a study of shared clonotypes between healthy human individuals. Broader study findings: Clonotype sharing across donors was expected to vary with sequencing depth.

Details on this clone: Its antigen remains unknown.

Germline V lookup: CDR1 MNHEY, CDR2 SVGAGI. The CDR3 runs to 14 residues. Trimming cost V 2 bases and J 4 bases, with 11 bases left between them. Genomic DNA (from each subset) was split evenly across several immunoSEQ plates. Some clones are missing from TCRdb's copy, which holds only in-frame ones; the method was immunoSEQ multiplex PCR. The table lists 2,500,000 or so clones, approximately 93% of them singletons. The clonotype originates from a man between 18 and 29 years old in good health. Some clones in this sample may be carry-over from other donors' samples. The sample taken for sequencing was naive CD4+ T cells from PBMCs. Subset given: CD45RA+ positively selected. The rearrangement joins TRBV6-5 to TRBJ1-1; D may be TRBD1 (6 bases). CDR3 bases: TGTGCCAGCAGTTACAACAGGGTCGTCACTGAAGCTTTCTTT. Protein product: CASSYNRVVTEAFF.